The 17 T cell receptor beta chains below were found in one sample sequenced in a study of Ad26.COV2.S vaccination and SARS-CoV-2 variants. Noted treatment: around 19 received Ad26.COV2.S at low or high dose, single or two shots; a few received placebo; per-sample allocation not given. After the first vaccine or placebo injection, samples were drawn on day 63. Libraries were prepared by immunoSEQ multiplex PCR; TCRdb keeps only in-frame clonotypes and omits some of them. The profile covers about 680,000 clones, with roughly nine tenths appearing a single time and about 1.5% taken by the ten largest. Specimen: peripheral blood, collected in a trial of Ad26.COV2.S vaccine versus placebo. The receptors here all came from a person aged 18 to 59 who received the Ad26.COV2.S COVID-19 vaccine or a placebo.

This chain connects TRBV24-1 to TRBJ1-5; a possible D gene is TRBD1 (5 bases). The CDR3 contains 15 residues. The germline CDR1 and CDR2 sequences are KGHDR and SFDVKD. V lost 4 bases, J lost 0 bases, and 9 bases lay in between. CDR3 sequence: CATSEGQASNQPQHF. DNA of the CDR3: TGTGCCACCAGTGAAGGACAAGCTAGCAATCAGCCCCAGCATTTT.

This chain uses TRBV10-3 with TRBJ2-7, with 9 bases matching TRBD1. V was clipped by 2 bases and J by 0 bases; unmatched bases: 2. CDR1 ENHRY and CDR2 SYGVKD come from the germline V gene. The length of the CDR3 is 15 residues. This CDR3 reads CAISEGQGNSYEQYF. The CDR3 bases are TGTGCCATCAGTGAGGGACAGGGGAACTCCTACGAGCAGTACTTC.

In nucleotides, the CDR3 is TGCGCCAGCAGCCAAGAACGGGCGGTTCCACCCCTCCACTTT. Its translation: CASSQERAVPPLHF. The chain carries TRBV4-3 and TRBJ1-6; D uncertain. Trimming stripped 0 bases from V and 11 bases from J, with 11 bases between. This CDR3 comprises 14 residues. Germline loops: CDR1 LGHNA, CDR2 YSLEER.

On this clone: Different DNA sequences within this sample yield the same CDR3. This chain joins TRBV5-4 and TRBJ2-7, with a possible D match to TRBD2 (6 bases). CDR1 is SGHNT, CDR2 YYREEE, per germline (reference sequence). The V end was cut by 0 bases, the J end by 2 bases, with 6 bases between. This CDR3 has 13 amino acids. CDR3 bases: TGTGCCAGCAGCTTGGGGAGGGCCTACGAGCAGTACTTC. Its translation: CASSLGRAYEQYF. Combining the CDR3 with reference TRBV5-4 and TRBJ2-7 gives the whole variable domain ETGVTQSPTHLIKTRGQQVTLRCSSQSGHNTVSWYQQALGQGPQFIFQYYREEENGRGNFPPRFSGLQFPNYSSELNVNALELDDSALYLCASSLGRAYEQYFGPGTRLTVT.

The chain's CDR3 is CASSPPGSGYEQYF. The CDR3 DNA follows: TGTGCCAGCAGCCCCCCCGGGAGTGGCTACGAGCAGTACTTC. The chain employs TRBV5-4 and TRBJ2-7; possible D gene TRBD2, 6 bases. Germline V gene data show CDR1 as SGHNT and CDR2 as YYREEE (reference sequence). This CDR3 is 14 amino acids long. Trimming shortened V by 4 bases and J by 3 bases, and 14 bases separated the two germline ends.

V is TRBV7-9 and J is TRBJ2-3, with D maybe TRBD1 (5 bases). The length of the CDR3 is 18 residues. Germline CDR1 is SEHNR and CDR2 is FQNEAQ (reference sequence). The ends were cut back, 6 bases at V and 4 bases at J, with 26 bases in the middle. CDR3 nucleotide sequence: TGTGCCAGCAGGCATGGGGCAGGGATCACTCGAGCGCCAGATACGCAGTATTTT. This sequence encodes CASRHGAGITRAPDTQYF. The whole variable domain, filled in from reference TRBV7-9 and TRBJ2-3, reads DTGVSQNPRHKITKRGQNVTFRCDPISEHNRLYWYRQTLGQGPEFLTYFQNEAQLEKSRLLSDRFSAERPKGSFSTLEIQRTEQGDSAMYLCASRHGAGITRAPDTQYFGPGTRLTVL.

This clone was counted between two and nine times. The genes are TRBV27 and TRBJ2-7; no firm D call. This CDR3 spans 13 amino acids. The germline V gene has CDR1 MNHEY and CDR2 SMNVEV (reference sequence). V lost 5 bases and J lost 9, with 17 bases in between. CDR3 in DNA: TGTGCCAGCAGTCGCCCTGCCTACGCGGTGCAGTACTTC. This codes for CASSRPAYAVQYF.

The DNA for the CDR3 is TGTGCCACCAGTGATTCGCGGACTAGCGGGAGTGTAGGGCCAGATACGCAGTATTTT. Translation gives CATSDSRTSGSVGPDTQYF. The rearrangement joins TRBV24-1 to TRBJ2-3; 13 bases align to TRBD2. Trimming removed 2 bases from V and 4 bases from J; junction bases left unmatched: 11. This CDR3 comprises 19 residues. CDR1 is KGHDR, CDR2 SFDVKD, per germline.

V usage is TRBV18 and J usage is TRBJ2-7; TRBD1 matches at 7 bases. The trim removed 3 bases at V and 2 bases at J, leaving 7 bases unmatched. This CDR3 is built from 15 residues. CDR1 is KGHSH and CDR2 is LQKENI in the germline V gene. CDR3 bases: TGTGCCAGCTCACCGGGGAACACAGGGGCCTACGAGCAGTACTTC. It encodes CASSPGNTGAYEQYF.

The J gene is TRBJ1-1, the V gene TRBV5-1; 9 positions agree with TRBD1. After removal of 4 bases from V and 1 base from J, the junction contained 11 bases not matched to a gene. The CDR3 is made up of 17 amino acids. Germline V gene sequence: CDR1 SGHRS, CDR2 YFSETQ. The CDR3 nucleotides read TGCGCCAGCAGCCCGCGGACAGGGGCACTTCCGAACACTGAAGCTTTCTTT. Translating gives CASSPRTGALPNTEAFF.

The chain's CDR3 is CASSFKGHTNQPQHF. The CDR3 nucleotides are TGTGCCAGCAGTTTCAAGGGACACACCAATCAGCCCCAGCATTTT. This chain links TRBV27 with TRBJ1-5; TRBD1 might be the D (6 bases). The germline CDR1 and CDR2 sequences are MNHEY and SMNVEV (reference sequence). The CDR3 totals 15 residues. V was pared by 3 bases and J by 3 bases, with 12 bases between.

This sequence joins TRBV7-9 and TRBJ1-3, with a weak D call TRBD1 (6 bases). Trimming took 0 bases from V and 6 from J, leaving 18 bases between them. The germline gives CDR1 SEHNR, CDR2 FQNEAQ (reference sequence). The length of the CDR3 is 17 residues. This CDR3 reads CASSLARDTKRENTIYF. The CDR3 DNA reads TGTGCCAGCAGCTTAGCCCGGGACACCAAAAGAGAAAACACCATATATTTT.

This sequence joins TRBV5-1 and TRBJ1-1; TRBD1 matches 10 bases. J gave up 4 bases and V 3 bases, and 9 bases lay outside the gene matches. The CDR3 length is 16 residues. Germline assignment: CDR1 SGHRS and CDR2 YFSETQ. The DNA of the CDR3 is TGCGCCAGCAGCTCCCAGACAGGGGGCGCGGGCACTGAAGCTTTCTTT. The encoded protein is CASSSQTGGAGTEAFF.

The chain couples TRBV5-4 to TRBJ2-5; TRBD2 aligns across 8 bases. J lost 1 base, V lost 0 bases, and 8 bases had no gene match. The CDR3 has 17 residues. In germline, CDR1 is SGHNT, CDR2 YYREEE (reference sequence). CDR3 sequence reads: CASSLAAGGGPQETQYF. The CDR3 DNA is TGTGCCAGCAGCTTGGCCGCGGGCGGGGGGCCCCAAGAGACCCAGTACTTC.

The J gene is TRBJ1-3, the V gene TRBV6-2 or TRBV6-3, with a possible D match to TRBD1 (5 bases). Between the trimmed V and J ends, which lost 4 bases and 7 bases, there was a span of 14 bases. The germline CDR1 and CDR2 sequences are MNHEY and SVGEGT. The CDR3 runs 14 residues. The CDR3, as DNA: TGTGCCAGCAGTTCGACCGGCAGGGTGAACACCATATATTTT. Its protein is CASSSTGRVNTIYF.

This sequence joins TRBV4-3 and TRBJ2-1, with D tentatively TRBD2 (5 bases). Germline loops: CDR1 LGHNA, CDR2 YSLEER. Trimming removed 2 bases from V and 6 bases from J, with 8 bases in between. The CDR3 is 13 amino acids. The CDR3 sequence is CASSQIGVNEQFF. CDR3 nucleotide sequence: TGCGCCAGCAGCCAAATCGGGGTCAATGAGCAGTTCTTC.

The gene calls are TRBV5-6 and TRBJ2-5, with D uncertain. This CDR3 spans 13 amino acids. CDR1 and CDR2 from the germline V gene are SGHDT and YYEEEE. V was pared by 0 bases and J by 5 bases, with 8 bases between. The CDR3 reads CASSLGQWETQYF. CDR3 in DNA: TGTGCCAGCAGCTTGGGGCAGTGGGAGACCCAGTACTTC.